One and the same sample provided the 17 T cell receptor beta chains below, sequenced in a study of blood T cells in healthy people across ages. For the second PCR, which ran for about 6 to 11 cycles, a sample-barcoded 5' primer and a J-beta primer mix were used. TCRdb redid the calling of the 5' RACE reads with MiXCR, one entry per CDR3 protein. Here the sample spans about 800,000 distinct CDR3 sequences, roughly 25% being singletons. These same records also appear under a second study, on T cells of mothers and their children.

The sequenced material came from blood. These receptor sequences come from a boy between 5 and 17 years old in good health.

This clonotype was observed a few times. The rearrangement joins TRBV5-4 to TRBJ1-2, with 9 bases matching TRBD1. With V trimmed by 4 bases and J by 7 bases, 5 bases remained unmatched. The CDR3 runs 13 residues. Germline V lookup: CDR1 SGHNT, CDR2 YYREEE (reference sequence). CDR3 bases: TGTGCCAGCAGCGGGGGACAGGGCCCTGGCTACACCTTC. Amino acid sequence: CASSGGQGPGYTF.

In this sample, this clonotype turned up a few times. The chain links TRBV21-1 to TRBJ2-7; TRBD1 is the table's D call and was not checked against the DNA. TRBV21-1 is a pseudogene. The CDR3 spans 15 residues. CDR3: CASSKAGGKAYEQYF. The DNA of the CDR3 is TGTGCCAGCAGCAAAGCGGGGGGGAAGGCCTACGAGCAGTACTTC.

This clonotype has just a few counts. The chain combines TRBV4-1 with TRBJ2-1; 7 nucleotides align to TRBD1. The CDR3 is made up of 16 amino acids. Germline loops: CDR1 MGHRA, CDR2 YSYEKL. Trimming at V came to 3 bases and at J to 2 bases, leaving 7 bases not matched to a gene. This CDR3 is CASSQRTGVTYNEQFF. The CDR3 region has the DNA TGCGCCAGCAGCCAGCGAACAGGGGTAACCTACAATGAGCAGTTCTTC.

V gene TRBV20-1 combines with J gene TRBJ2-3; 12 nucleotides align to TRBD2. This CDR3 spans 13 amino acids. The ends lost 4 bases at V and 4 bases at J; junction bases unmatched: 0. Germline V gene lookup returns CDR1 DFQATT and CDR2 SNEGSKA (reference sequence). For the CDR3, the DNA is TGCAGTGCTACTAGCGGGGGGGCAGATACGCAGTATTTT. Translated, it gives CSATSGGADTQYF.

The genes are TRBV15 and TRBJ2-1, with D possibly called TRBD1 or TRBD2 (5 bases each). The CDR3 runs to 15 residues. In germline, CDR1 is LNHNV, CDR2 YYDKDF (reference sequence). Between the trimmed V and J ends, which lost 0 bases and 5 bases, there was a span of 11 bases. DNA of the CDR3: TGTGCCACCAGCAGAGATCGGGGCGGAGACAATGAGCAGTTCTTC. Translating it yields CATSRDRGGDNEQFF.

This chain connects TRBV18 to TRBJ2-5; no clear D gene. V gave up 0 bases and J gave up 5 bases, with 7 bases separating them. This CDR3 has 13 residues. Germline V lookup: CDR1 KGHSH, CDR2 LQKENI. DNA of the CDR3: TGTGCCAGCTCACCACCATCCGCGGAGACCCAGTACTTC. This gives the protein CASSPPSAETQYF.

The chain is built from TRBV29-1 and TRBJ2-3; no clear D gene. V dropped 3 bases and J dropped 4 bases, with 23 bases sitting between them. Germline V gene lookup returns CDR1 SQVTM and CDR2 ANQGSEA. The CDR3 consists of 17 residues. CDR3 sequence: CSVDEFKLAAIPDTQYF. In nucleotides, the CDR3 is TGCAGCGTTGATGAATTTAAGTTGGCGGCAATCCCAGATACGCAGTATTTT.

This clonotype was detected only a few times. This chain links TRBV7-9 with TRBJ2-7; TRBD1 matches at 7 bases. Germline CDR1 and CDR2: SEHNR and FQNEAQ (reference sequence). CDR3 length equals 16 residues. V shed 7 bases, J shed 3 bases, and the junction held 15 bases outside the gene matches. CDR3 in amino acids: CASTTYKGTDFYEQYF. In DNA, the CDR3 is TGTGCCAGCACTACCTATAAGGGGACAGACTTCTACGAGCAGTACTTC.

This clonotype was counted only a few times. V and J are TRBV14 and TRBJ1-1; D not resolved. With 0 bases removed from V and 1 base from J, the gap between germline ends came to 6 bases. The CDR3 is 14 amino acids. Germline V gene data show CDR1 as SGHDN and CDR2 as FVKESK. The CDR3 is CASSQDYGNTEAFF. CDR3 sequence (DNA): TGTGCCAGCAGCCAAGATTACGGGAACACTGAAGCTTTCTTT.

This chain connects TRBV12-3 or TRBV12-4 to TRBJ1-1, with D unresolved. This CDR3 has 12 amino acids. Trimming removed 5 bases at V and 6 bases at J, with 10 bases between. The CDR3 protein is CASSVQTPEAFF. As DNA, the CDR3 is TGTGCCAGCAGTGTACAAACCCCTGAAGCTTTCTTT.

This chain links TRBV3-1 with TRBJ2-5, with a possible D match to TRBD2 (5 bases). CDR1 is LGHDT and CDR2 is YNNKEL in the germline V gene (reference sequence). The ends were cut back, 0 bases at V and 9 bases at J, with 11 bases in the middle. This CDR3 spans 13 amino acids. DNA for the CDR3: TGTGCCAGCAGCCAAGAGGGAGCCGGGGCCCAGTACTTC. It translates to CASSQEGAGAQYF.

This clonotype was seen more than once but under ten times. J is TRBJ2-7 and V is TRBV5-1, with a possible D match to TRBD2 (6 bases). In germline, CDR1 is SGHRS, CDR2 YFSETQ. The ends were cut back, 0 bases at V and 4 bases at J, with 11 bases in the middle. This CDR3 comprises 14 residues. CDR3 in amino acids: CASSLDREHYEQYF. CDR3 sequence (DNA): TGCGCCAGCAGCTTGGACCGGGAGCATTACGAGCAGTACTTC.

V gene TRBV3-1 combines with J gene TRBJ2-7, with D possibly matching TRBD1 (6 bases). The germline V gene has CDR1 LGHDT and CDR2 YNNKEL (reference sequence). The CDR3 spans 15 residues. V shed 0 bases and J shed 1 base, with 10 bases lying between them. The CDR3 loop is CASSQESGQSYEQYF. The CDR3 coding sequence is TGTGCCAGCAGCCAAGAATCCGGACAGTCCTACGAGCAGTACTTC.

The chain recombines TRBV15 with TRBJ1-1; weak D call: TRBD1 (6 bases). V was pared by 4 bases and J by 5 bases, with 11 bases between. The length of the CDR3 is 13 residues. Germline V gene lookup returns CDR1 LNHNV and CDR2 YYDKDF (reference sequence). The CDR3 here is CATSIQGDTEAFF. CDR3 DNA sequence: TGTGCCACCAGCATACAGGGAGATACTGAAGCTTTCTTT.

The V and J genes are TRBV6-5 and TRBJ2-3; TRBD1 matches at 8 bases. This CDR3 comprises 16 residues. V was pared by 5 bases and J by 0 bases, with 7 bases of the junction left unmatched. In germline, CDR1 is MNHEY, CDR2 SVGAGI. The CDR3 region has the DNA TGTGCCAGCAGTACCAACGACAGGGGAAGCACAGATACGCAGTATTTT. Residues: CASSTNDRGSTDTQYF.

V usage is TRBV29-1 and J usage is TRBJ2-4, with 7 bases lining up with TRBD1. The germline CDR1 and CDR2 sequences are SQVTM and ANQGSEA. J was trimmed by 3 bases and V by 6 bases; bases with no gene match: 5. The CDR3 consists of 13 residues. Here the CDR3 DNA reads TGCAGCGTGCCCCGGGACAGCAAAAACATTCAGTACTTC. It yields the protein CSVPRDSKNIQYF.

Many counts were recorded for this clonotype. The V gene is TRBV4-2, the J gene TRBJ1-5; D is ambiguous. CDR1 is LGHNA, CDR2 YNFKEQ, per germline. Trimming took off 3 bases at V and 0 bases at J, with 9 bases between the two ends. The CDR3 runs 15 residues. The CDR3 here is CASSQGSGSNQPQHF. DNA of the CDR3: TGTGCCAGCAGCCAGGGTTCGGGTAGCAATCAGCCCCAGCATTTT.